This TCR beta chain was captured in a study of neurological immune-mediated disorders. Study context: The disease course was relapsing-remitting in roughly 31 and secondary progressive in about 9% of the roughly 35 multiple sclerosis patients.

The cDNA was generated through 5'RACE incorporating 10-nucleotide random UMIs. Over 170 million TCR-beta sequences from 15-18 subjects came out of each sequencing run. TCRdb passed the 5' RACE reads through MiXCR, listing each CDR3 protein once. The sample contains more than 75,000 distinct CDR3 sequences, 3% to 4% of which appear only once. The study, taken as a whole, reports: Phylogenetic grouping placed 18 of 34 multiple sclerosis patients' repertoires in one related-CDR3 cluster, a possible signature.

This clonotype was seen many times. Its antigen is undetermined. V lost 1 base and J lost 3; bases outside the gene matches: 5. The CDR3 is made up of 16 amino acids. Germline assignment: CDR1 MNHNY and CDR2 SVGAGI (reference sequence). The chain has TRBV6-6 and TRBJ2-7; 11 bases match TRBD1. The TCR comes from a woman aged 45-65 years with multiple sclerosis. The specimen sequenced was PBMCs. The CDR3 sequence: CASSYFEDRGLYEQYF. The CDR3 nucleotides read TGTGCCAGCAGTTACTTCGAGGACAGGGGGCTCTACGAGCAGTACTTC.